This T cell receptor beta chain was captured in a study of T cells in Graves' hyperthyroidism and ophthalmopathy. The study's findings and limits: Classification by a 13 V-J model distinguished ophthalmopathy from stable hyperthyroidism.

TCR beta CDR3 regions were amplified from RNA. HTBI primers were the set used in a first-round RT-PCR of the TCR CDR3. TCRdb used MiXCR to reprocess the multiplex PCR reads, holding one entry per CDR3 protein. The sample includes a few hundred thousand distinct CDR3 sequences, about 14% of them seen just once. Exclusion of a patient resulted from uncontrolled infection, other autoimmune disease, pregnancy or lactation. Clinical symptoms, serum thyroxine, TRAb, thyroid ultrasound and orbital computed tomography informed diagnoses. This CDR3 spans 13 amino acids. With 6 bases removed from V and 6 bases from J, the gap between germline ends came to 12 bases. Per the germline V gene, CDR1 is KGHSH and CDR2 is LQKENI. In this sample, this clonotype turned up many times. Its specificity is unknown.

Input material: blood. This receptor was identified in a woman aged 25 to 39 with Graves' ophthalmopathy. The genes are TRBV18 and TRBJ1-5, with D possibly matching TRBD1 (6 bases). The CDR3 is CASSRQAGQPQHF. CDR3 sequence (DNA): TGTGCCAGCTCCAGACAGGCCGGTCAGCCCCAGCATTTT.